These T cell receptor beta chains were read from a single sample in a study of long-term antiretroviral therapy in people with HIV. Clones were sequenced by immunoSEQ multiplex PCR, and TCRdb holds only the in-frame ones, with some missing. The table records about 29,000 clones, approximately 95% of them present only once. Material: unsorted PBMCs, obtained 5.3 years after starting antiretroviral therapy. The receptors shown here come from a man aged 25-40 years with HIV. The CDR3 runs from the conserved cysteine through the conserved F or W. D genes are given only for firm matches. The size entry is marked missing in some rows and otherwise reads once, few, many or a size class.

v_call	clone_size	j_call	d_call	cdr3_nt	cdr3_aa
TRBV7-7	.	TRBJ2-5	TRBD1	TGTGCTAGCAGCTCAAAAAGGGACAGAGGAGAGACCCAGTACTTC	CASSSKRDRGETQYF
TRBV9	.	TRBJ1-3	.	TGTGCCAGCAGCGCAAAGTCGGGAGGAAACACCATATATTTT	CASSAKSGGNTIYF
TRBV6-5	.	TRBJ2-7	.	TGTGCCAGCATGGGGGGGGGCATCTACGAGCAGTACTTC	CASMGGGIYEQYF
TRBV7-2	.	TRBJ2-1	.	TGTGCCAGCAGCTTAATCGGGGGGCTGGGGAATGAGCAGTTCTTC	CASSLIGGLGNEQFF
TRBV5-5	.	TRBJ2-3	.	TGTGCCAGCAGCTTGGATACTAGCACAGATACGCAGTATTTT	CASSLDTSTDTQYF
TRBV28	.	TRBJ1-5	.	TGTGCCAGCAGGCTCAGGGGCTACTATAGCAATCAGCCCCAGCATTTT	CASRLRGYYSNQPQHF
TRBV6-1	.	TRBJ1-5	.	TGTGCCAGCACGGGGGGGTCTCAGCCCCAGCATTTT	CASTGGSQPQHF
TRBV2	.	TRBJ1-2	.	TGTGCCAGCAGCGACCCCTTGGGCGCGCTCTATGGCTACACCTTC	CASSDPLGALYGYTF
TRBV7-8	.	TRBJ1-1	.	TGTGCCAGCAGCTTAGTAGCCGCAGATAGCACTGAAGCTTTCTTT	CASSLVAADSTEAFF
TRBV10-1	once	TRBJ2-7	TRBD2	TGCGCCAGCAGTCCGAGCGGGAGCCCCTACGAGCAGTACTTC	CASSPSGSPYEQYF
TRBV9	.	TRBJ2-1	.	TGTGCCAGCAGCGTAGGGTCAGCGGACAATGAGCAGTTCTTC	CASSVGSADNEQFF
TRBV10-3	once	TRBJ2-3	TRBD2	TGTGCCATCAGTGACCACCTGACTAGCGGGTCATCTAGCACAGATACGCAGTATTTT	CAISDHLTSGSSSTDTQYF
TRBV9	.	TRBJ2-5	.	TGTGCCAGCAGCGGAGACAGTGAGACCCAGTACTTC	CASSGDSETQYF
TRBV10-3	.	TRBJ2-7	.	TGTGCCATCAGTGAGACAGAGGGGGAGCAGTACTTC	CAISETEGEQYF
TRBV2	.	TRBJ1-1	.	TGTGCCAGCAGTGAAGCGGGGGGTTATGAAGCTTTCTTT	CASSEAGGYEAFF
TRBV7-2	once	TRBJ2-1	TRBD1	TGTGCCAGCAGTCCGGACAGGGCTAATGAGCAGTTCTTC	CASSPDRANEQFF
TRBV19	.	TRBJ2-4	.	TGTGCCAGTAGTACGTACTATTCGGCCAAAAACATTCAGTACTTC	CASSTYYSAKNIQYF
TRBV12-5	few	TRBJ2-1	.	TGTGCTAGTGGTTTGGGGACTTTTGGGGAGCAGTTCTTC	CASGLGTFGEQFF
TRBV30	once	TRBJ1-2	.	TGTGCCTGGAGGGCAGGGGCGATTGGCTACACCTTC	CAWRAGAIGYTF
TRBV27	.	TRBJ2-3	.	TGTGCCAGCAGTTTAACAGTCGACGACCGAGATACGCAGTATTTT	CASSLTVDDRDTQYF
TRBV5-4	.	TRBJ2-3	TRBD1	TGTGCCAGCAGCTCCGGACAGGGGCGGACAGATACGCAGTATTTT	CASSSGQGRTDTQYF
TRBV9	.	TRBJ2-7	TRBD1	TGTGCCAGCAGCGTAGAGGGAGACAGGGCCTACGAGCAGTACTTC	CASSVEGDRAYEQYF
TRBV9	.	TRBJ2-3	.	TGTGCCAGCAGCCCTTCTCAGCTAAACACAGATACGCAGTATTTT	CASSPSQLNTDTQYF
TRBV7-6	.	TRBJ1-5	.	TGTGCCAGCAGCTTAAGGGGAACATTGAATCAGCCCCAGCATTTT	CASSLRGTLNQPQHF
TRBV10-2	.	TRBJ1-5	.	TGCGCCAGTGACACTAGCAATCAGCCCCAGCATTTT	CASDTSNQPQHF
TRBV9	.	TRBJ2-1	.	TGTGCCAGCAGCTCAAAAGGGGTCGTCTACAATGAGCAGTTCTTC	CASSSKGVVYNEQFF
TRBV7-9	.	TRBJ1-3	.	TGTGCCAGCAGCCCGGACATCTCTGGAAACACCATATATTTT	CASSPDISGNTIYF
TRBV29-1	.	TRBJ1-1	TRBD1	TGCAGCGGATCGGGACAGTTGAACACTGAAGCTTTCTTT	CSGSGQLNTEAFF
TRBV18	.	TRBJ1-1	.	TGTGCCAGCTCGAACACCCCCTCAAACACTGAAGCTTTCTTT	CASSNTPSNTEAFF
TRBV5-1	.	TRBJ1-2	.	TGCGCCAGCACCCTGGGGGACAAATCTAACTATGGCTACACCTTC	CASTLGDKSNYGYTF
TRBV20-1	.	TRBJ1-2	.	TGCAGTGCCCCGGCATGGGATGGCTACACCTTC	CSAPAWDGYTF
TRBV7-8	.	TRBJ1-3	TRBD1	TGTGCCAGCAGCTTATTTCAGGGGGTCAGCTCTGGAAACACCATATATTTT	CASSLFQGVSSGNTIYF
TRBV4-1	.	TRBJ2-5	TRBD2	TGCGCCAGCAGCCAAGAGACTAGCGGGGGGTTTGAGACCCAGTACTTC	CASSQETSGGFETQYF
TRBV6-5	.	TRBJ2-5	.	TGTGCCAGCAGCCTAAGTTACCAAGAGACCCAGTACTTC	CASSLSYQETQYF
TRBV5-1	.	TRBJ2-1	TRBD2	TGCGCCAGCAGCTTGCTTTCGGCGGGGGACTCCTACAATGAGCAGTTCTTC	CASSLLSAGDSYNEQFF
TRBV7-6	.	TRBJ2-1	TRBD2	TGTGCCAGCAGCTTGCGGGAGACTGGGCTGGATGAGCAGTTCTTC	CASSLRETGLDEQFF
TRBV5-6	.	TRBJ2-7	.	TGTGCCAGCAGCTTATATATCGTCCCCTACGAGCAGTACTTC	CASSLYIVPYEQYF
TRBV7-6	.	TRBJ2-7	.	TGTGCCAGCAGCTTAGCAGGGGGGGACGAGCAGTACTTC	CASSLAGGDEQYF
TRBV5-4	.	TRBJ1-4	TRBD1	TGTGCCAGCAGCTTCGGGACAGGGGTGGGTGAAAAACTGTTTTTT	CASSFGTGVGEKLFF
TRBV5-5	.	TRBJ2-7	.	TGTGCCAGCAGCTTGGAGGACTACCACTCCTACGAGCAGTACTTC	CASSLEDYHSYEQYF
TRBV2	once	TRBJ1-6	.	TGTGCCAGCAGTGAAAGGGCAGGGGCGAGGAGCTCCTATAATTCACCCCTCCACTTT	CASSERAGARSSYNSPLHF
TRBV19	.	TRBJ1-3	TRBD1	TGTGCCAGTACCACCCGGGACAGGCGTAACACCATATATTTT	CASTTRDRRNTIYF
TRBV5-5	.	TRBJ1-1	.	TGTGCCAGCAGCCTAGGAACCGGCACTGAAGCTTTCTTT	CASSLGTGTEAFF
TRBV2	.	TRBJ2-1	.	TGTGCCAGCAGCGTTTACGGACAGGGAGGGTACAATGAGCAGTTCTTC	CASSVYGQGGYNEQFF
TRBV27	.	TRBJ1-1	.	TGTGCCAGCTCAAACCCGGGACCGTTTAGCGAAGCTTTCTTT	CASSNPGPFSEAFF
TRBV27	.	TRBJ1-5	TRBD1	TGTGCCAGCAGTCCATCGACAGGGATCGGCCACCAGCCCCAGCATTTT	CASSPSTGIGHQPQHF
TRBV6-1	.	TRBJ2-2	.	TGTGCCAGCAGTGAAGCTGTTTGGTCGATCGGGGAGCTGTTTTTT	CASSEAVWSIGELFF
TRBV7-9	.	TRBJ2-3	.	TGTGCCAGCAGCCCTCAGGGTTGGGACACAGATACGCAGTATTTT	CASSPQGWDTDTQYF
TRBV7-9	.	TRBJ1-2	TRBD1	TGTGCCAGCAGCTTTACAGGGGACGGCTACACCTTC	CASSFTGDGYTF
TRBV20-1	.	TRBJ2-1	.	TGCAGTGGGGCCGGGGTCAATGAGCAGTTCTTC	CSGAGVNEQFF
TRBV7-2	.	TRBJ1-2	.	TGTGCCAGCAGCTTAGGATGGTCGACTAACTATGGCTACACCTTC	CASSLGWSTNYGYTF
TRBV6-1	.	TRBJ2-7	.	TGTGCCAGCAGTGAATGGGGGCGCTACGAGCAGTACTTC	CASSEWGRYEQYF
TRBV5-5	.	TRBJ2-7	.	TGTGCCAGCAGCTTCTTATCGGTAGTAATGGAGGGGACGAGCTCCTACGAGCAGTACTTC	CASSFLSVVMEGTSSYEQYF